A selection of T cell receptor beta chains follows, all from one sample in a study of beta chain features in type 1 diabetes. Profiled with immunoSEQ multiplex PCR; TCRdb holds only in-frame clones, not every one. Among under 350,000 clones listed, roughly an eighth were seen once. The sample was naive CD4+ T cells from blood. These receptors were taken from a man under 40 with type 1 diabetes. Both conserved end residues are part of each CDR3. The order of the fields is J gene, V gene, clone size, CDR3 protein. Not every row has a clone size; where given, it reads once, few, many or a size class.

TRBJ1-2,TRBV28,few,CASSLSRNYGYTF
TRBJ1-2,TRBV7-9,few,CASSPNSPTANYGYTF
TRBJ2-1,TRBV14,NA,CASSQASGRMVYEQFF
TRBJ2-1,TRBV9,NA,CASSVLSSGNNEQFF
TRBJ2-3,TRBV6-6,few,CASSEATGFVADTQYF
TRBJ2-7,TRBV5-1,few,CASMGTGVAYEQYF
TRBJ2-5,TRBV7-2,NA,CASSFSQETQYF
TRBJ2-3,TRBV5-6,few,CASSLTGDKDTQYF
TRBJ2-1,TRBV19,few,CASVSGLYNEQFF
TRBJ2-1,TRBV28,NA,CASSLTTSGRREQFF
TRBJ1-5,TRBV18,NA,CASSKDRASNQPQHF
TRBJ2-7,TRBV7-2,NA,CASSLGVPTYEQYF
TRBJ2-3,TRBV28,NA,CASSSLSTLADTQYF
TRBJ2-1,TRBV2,few,CASRAARGLHNEQFF
TRBJ2-1,TRBV7-9,NA,CASSVGLALDEQFF
TRBJ2-3,TRBV9,few,CASSVLAGTDTQYF
TRBJ1-1,TRBV30,few,CASRLGTEAFF
TRBJ2-7,TRBV5-1,few,CASSWGGGSGSYEQYF
TRBJ1-1,TRBV18,NA,CASSLTGTSEAFF
TRBJ1-2,TRBV7-9,NA,CASRQGSYGYTF
TRBJ1-5,TRBV30,NA,CAWSVVGGQPQHF
TRBJ1-1,TRBV4-2,NA,CASSQRDRPNTEAFF
TRBJ2-7,TRBV7-2,NA,CASSPPGLAGAYF
TRBJ2-7,TRBV28,few,CAWLWGGYF
TRBJ2-7,TRBV18,NA,CASSPPSGQGPSYEQYF
TRBJ2-7,TRBV10-2,NA,CASSPDIYEQYF
TRBJ2-1,TRBV4-3,few,CASSQDLGIVGGSQFF
TRBJ2-7,TRBV6-5,NA,CASSASGRGSYEQYF
TRBJ2-5,TRBV6-6,NA,CASSYSLAGAQETQYF
TRBJ2-7,TRBV15,NA,CATSRDRGETYEQYF
TRBJ2-1,TRBV20-1,few,CSAWDLGEQFF
TRBJ2-4,TRBV7-9,few,CASSLFGQVQYF
TRBJ1-1,TRBV23-1,NA,CASRLPGGTKRNTEAFF
TRBJ2-5,TRBV7-3,NA,CASSSMEGMGETQYF
TRBJ2-5,TRBV2,NA,CASSSGRTETQYF
TRBJ2-5,TRBV5-1,NA,CASSLSGTVQETQYF
TRBJ2-5,TRBV20-1,few,CSGAGQETQYF
TRBJ2-4,TRBV18,NA,CASSSTILNIQYF
TRBJ2-7,TRBV10-3,few,CAIRGQGANSYEQYF
TRBJ2-3,TRBV7-7,NA,CASSKGLARTDTQYF
TRBJ1-1,TRBV11-2,NA,CASSLLPLNTEAFF
TRBJ2-1,TRBV9,NA,CASGPTGTYNEQFF
TRBJ1-5,TRBV30,few,CAWNLWRDQPQHF
TRBJ2-1,TRBV7-3,few,CASSLRASGTFNEQFF
TRBJ1-5,TRBV30,few,CAWTRTGGQPQHF